This T cell receptor (beta chain) was recovered during a study of tumor-infiltrating lymphocytes in primary liver carcinoma. Study-level information: Patients, male and female, were 30 to 69 years old.

Researchers generated TCR beta cDNA from roughly 510 ng of total RNA, relying on a constant-region primer. Three nested multiplex PCR rounds, a slightly modified ARM-PCR method, built the TCR beta libraries. The first two PCR rounds used TRBV1-TRBV30 forward primers with a C-beta reverse primer, 10 cycles each. TCRdb reprocessed the multiplex PCR reads with MiXCR, giving one entry per CDR3 protein. The sample holds some 180,000 distinct CDR3 sequences, about 82% seen once. Co-extracted RNA and DNA came from approximately 20-30 mg of unsorted bulk tissue. Looked up from germline, CDR1 is MNHNY and CDR2 is SVGAGI (reference sequence). This CDR3 is built from 16 residues. Worth noting for this clonotype: Germline and junction disagree at one end, which may indicate a read error.

The chain carries TRBV6-6 and TRBJ2-1, with 9 bases that match TRBD1. This receptor was identified in a man between 40 and 49 years old with primary liver carcinoma and hepatitis B virus infection. The sample consisted of tumor tissue from primary liver carcinoma. CDR3 sequence reads: CASSSPGQGTYNKQFF. The CDR3 DNA follows: TGTGCCAGCAGCTCCCCGGGACAGGGTACCTACAATAAGCAATTCTTC.